The sequence of this T cell receptor beta chain was determined in a study of Graves' ophthalmopathy and Graves' hyperthyroidism. This clonotype was counted between two and nine times. Using RNA transcripts, the TCR beta CDR3 regions were amplified. Second-round multiplex PCR came after a first-round RT-PCR that employed HTBI primers. MiXCR, applied by TCRdb to the multiplex PCR reads, yields one record per CDR3 protein. The sample consists of hundreds of thousands of distinct CDR3 sequences, about two fifths of them appearing once. This CDR3 spans 15 amino acids. Germline trimming cut 4 bases from V and 3 bases from J; bases unmatched to any gene: 5. Germline V gene data show CDR1 as LGHDT and CDR2 as YNNKEL (reference sequence).

The sequence was obtained from an adult man with Graves' ophthalmopathy. This chain connects TRBV3-1 to TRBJ2-7; 11 bases are shared with TRBD2. The sample comprised peripheral blood. The CDR3 loop reads CASSPPGLAVYEQYF. In DNA form, the CDR3 reads TGTGCCAGCAGCCCTCCGGGACTAGCGGTCTACGAGCAGTACTTC.